This entry lists 11 T cell receptor beta chains sequenced from one sample in a study of cytomegalovirus exposure and HLA in healthy donors. Primers included in the PCR were 60 Vbeta and 13 Jbeta primers. Measured with immunoSEQ multiplex PCR; TCRdb has only the in-frame clones, and not every one. The data show roughly 150,000 clones, more than 75% seen once. Sequencing input: PBMCs. The origin of the receptors is a woman aged 40 to 50 in good health and CMV-seropositive.

This chain connects TRBV7-2 to TRBJ2-5, with 7 bases lining up with TRBD1. Germline lookup yields CDR1 SGHTA and CDR2 FQGNSA. V lost 1 base to trimming and J lost 4 bases; unmatched junction nucleotides: 6. The CDR3 spans 15 residues. The CDR3 loop reads CASSLGGGRSETQYF. The CDR3 DNA sequence: TGTGCCAGCAGCTTAGGAGGGGGCAGGTCAGAGACCCAGTACTTC.

CDR3 nucleotide sequence: TGTGCCAGCAGCCCGGACCAGGAGGGGGAGACCCAGTACTTC. This codes for CASSPDQEGETQYF. V usage is TRBV6-5 and J usage is TRBJ2-5, with TRBD2 as a possible D gene (6 bases). The CDR3 is 14 amino acids. In germline, CDR1 is MNHEY, CDR2 SVGAGI. Trimming cost V 6 bases and J 5 bases, with 16 bases left between them.

The rearrangement links TRBV11-3 to TRBJ2-2, with 9 nucleotides matching TRBD1. V was pared by 5 bases and J by 7 bases, with 8 bases of the junction left unmatched. The CDR3 is 15 residues long. Germline values: CDR1 SGHNT, CDR2 YENEEA. CDR3 region: CASSTGTGRSGELFF. In DNA form, the CDR3 reads TGTGCCAGCAGCACCGGGACAGGGCGTAGCGGGGAGCTGTTTTTT.

This rearrangement joins TRBV19 to TRBJ2-7; possible D gene TRBD2, 6 bases. V was trimmed by 3 bases and J by 0 bases, leaving 12 bases between them. CDR3 length: 15 amino acids. CDR1 and CDR2 from the germline V gene are LNHDA and SQIVND (reference sequence). The CDR3 loop reads CASSMGGTSSYEQYF. Here the CDR3 DNA reads TGTGCCAGTAGTATGGGGGGTACCAGCTCCTACGAGCAGTACTTC.

This clone appeared a single time. This sample includes further DNA sequences coding for the same CDR3. The J gene is TRBJ1-5, the V gene TRBV2; TRBD1 aligns across 10 bases. The J segment lost 6 bases and the V segment lost 4 bases, leaving 3 bases of the junction unmatched. Per the germline V gene, CDR1 is SNHLY and CDR2 is FYNNEI. The length of the CDR3 is 14 residues. CDR3 protein: CASSGQGASQPQHF. In DNA form, the CDR3 reads TGTGCCAGCAGTGGACAGGGGGCTAGTCAGCCCCAGCATTTT.

V gene TRBV5-1 combines with J gene TRBJ2-7; 7 bases align to TRBD2. V was pared by 2 bases and J by 5 bases, with 10 bases of the junction left unmatched. Germline CDR1 SGHRS, CDR2 YFSETQ. CDR3 length: 15 residues. As DNA, the CDR3 is TGCGCCAGCAGCTTAATTACTAGCGAGAGGAACGAGCAGTACTTC. As protein: CASSLITSERNEQYF.

This chain links TRBV6-5 with TRBJ2-7; D is possibly TRBD1 (5 bases). Germline CDR1 is MNHEY and CDR2 is SVGAGI. The V end lost 5 bases, the J end lost 0 bases, and 14 bases lay between the germline ends. This CDR3 is built from 15 residues. For the CDR3, the DNA is TGTGCCAGCAGTGCCCTGACAGCTACCTCCTACGAGCAGTACTTC. Translating gives CASSALTATSYEQYF.

There are a few counts of this clone. The rearrangement joins TRBV27 to TRBJ2-5; TRBD1 aligns across 7 bases. Germline loops: CDR1 MNHEY, CDR2 SMNVEV (reference sequence). Trimming cost V 7 bases and J 1 base; bases outside gene matches: 12. This CDR3 contains 16 residues. The CDR3, as DNA: TGTGCCAGCACCCCGACAGGGTCTTTTCGCCAAGAGACCCAGTACTTC. Translation: CASTPTGSFRQETQYF.

The chain couples TRBV27 to TRBJ2-7; tentative D call: TRBD2 (6 bases). Germline V gives CDR1 MNHEY, CDR2 SMNVEV (reference sequence). The length of the CDR3 is 14 residues. V lost 6 bases and J lost 6, with 18 bases in between. The CDR3 DNA sequence: TGTGCCAGCAGCTGGCGGGTAGCGGAGGGCGAGCAGTACTTC. This codes for CASSWRVAEGEQYF.

The V and J genes are TRBV5-5 and TRBJ2-7, with TRBD1 matching 8 bases. The ends lost 2 bases at V and 7 bases at J; junction bases unmatched: 17. Germline CDR1 and CDR2: SGHKS and YYEKEE (reference sequence). This CDR3 region has 17 residues. CDR3 sequence: CASSFHPLQGDGGEQYF. The CDR3 DNA reads TGTGCCAGCAGCTTCCACCCGTTACAGGGGGACGGTGGTGAGCAGTACTTC.

J is TRBJ1-1 and V is TRBV11-2; the match to TRBD1 covers 7 bases. The CDR3 runs 15 residues. J gave up 5 bases and V 3 bases, and 9 bases lay outside the gene matches. Germline assignment: CDR1 SGHAT and CDR2 FQNNGV. The CDR3 region is CASSFTGASGTEAFF. The CDR3, as DNA: TGTGCCAGCAGCTTTACAGGGGCCTCGGGGACTGAAGCTTTCTTT.